The 20 T cell receptor beta chains below all came from one sample that was sequenced in a study of blood T cell repertoires in COVID-19. Sequenced by immunoSEQ multiplex PCR; TCRdb stores in-frame clones only, minus some. Among under 450,000 clones listed, 70% to 90% were seen once. Sequenced input: PBMCs or T cells enriched from blood (not recorded which). The receptors were gathered from a man younger than 45 who had recovered from COVID-19.

This clone has more than one count but fewer than ten. J is TRBJ1-2 and V is TRBV5-1; 9 bases fit TRBD1. CDR3 length: 14 residues. Germline loops: CDR1 SGHRS, CDR2 YFSETQ. The V gene end was trimmed by 6 bases and the J gene end by 3 bases; junction bases not matched to a gene: 6. This CDR3 is CASNTGGADYGYTF. The CDR3, as DNA: TGCGCCAGCAATACAGGGGGCGCTGACTATGGCTACACCTTC.

The J gene is TRBJ2-5, the V gene TRBV7-2; unclear D gene. The CDR3 sequence is 13 residues long. The V end lost 1 base, the J end lost 2 bases, and 5 bases lay between the germline ends. CDR1 is SGHTA and CDR2 is FQGNSA in the germline V gene. CDR3 bases: TGTGCCAGCAGCTTAGAACTACAAGAGACCCAGTACTTC. This codes for CASSLELQETQYF.

The chain couples TRBV27 to TRBJ2-5; D is uncertain. Germline V gene data show CDR1 as MNHEY and CDR2 as SMNVEV (reference sequence). Trimming took off 5 bases at V and 0 bases at J, with 10 bases between the two ends. CDR3 length equals 14 residues. Here the CDR3 DNA reads TGTGCCAGCAGTCCCCTTTTAGACCAAGAGACCCAGTACTTC. The encoded protein is CASSPLLDQETQYF.

This clone was found once. The rearrangement links TRBV6-6 to TRBJ1-2; TRBD1 agrees at 9 bases. The CDR3 spans 13 residues. V shed 5 bases and J 8 bases; nucleotides not matched to a gene: 6. Germline V lookup: CDR1 MNHNY, CDR2 SVGAGI (reference sequence). CDR3 sequence: CASSTGQGEGYTF. The CDR3 region has the DNA TGTGCCAGCAGTACGGGACAGGGCGAAGGCTACACCTTC.

V and J are TRBV4-1 and TRBJ2-5; D possibly corresponds to TRBD2 (7 bases). Trimming removed 6 bases at V and 4 bases at J, with 12 bases between. CDR1 and CDR2 (germline): MGHRA, YSYEKL. The CDR3 has 13 amino acids. CDR3 nucleotide sequence: TGCGCCAGCAGTCGCGGGGGCAGAGAGACCCAGTACTTC. It translates to CASSRGGRETQYF.

This CDR3 reads CASSLPGTANYGYTF. CDR3 nucleotide sequence: TGTGCCAGCAGCTTACCCGGGACAGCTAACTATGGCTACACCTTC. The chain combines TRBV7-9 with TRBJ1-2; 7 positions match TRBD1. This CDR3 spans 15 amino acids. The ends lost 2 bases at V and 0 bases at J; junction bases unmatched: 3. Germline-derived CDR1 and CDR2 are SEHNR and FQNEAQ (reference sequence).

This sequence joins TRBV7-6 and TRBJ2-1, with D tentatively TRBD2 (5 bases). Germline V gene lookup returns CDR1 SGHVS and CDR2 FNYEAQ. V was clipped by 5 bases and J by 0 bases, with 11 bases between them. CDR3 length: 15 residues. This CDR3 reads CASSPTTSSYNEQFF. The CDR3 DNA follows: TGTGCCAGCAGCCCGACAACTAGCTCCTACAATGAGCAGTTCTTC.

This clone showed up just once. The CDR3 region has the DNA TGTGCCACCCAGGGGCCGGGGAGCAATGAGCAGTTCTTC. Protein product: CATQGPGSNEQFF. J is TRBJ2-1 and V is TRBV2; a possible D gene is TRBD1 (6 bases). This CDR3 region has 13 residues. Trimming removed 10 bases at V and 6 bases at J, with 16 bases between. Germline V CDR1 and CDR2: SNHLY, FYNNEI.

The CDR3 spells CASSISGGLINEQFF. For the CDR3, the DNA is TGTGCCAGTAGTATTAGCGGGGGGTTGATCAATGAGCAGTTCTTC. This chain uses TRBV19 with TRBJ2-1; 10 nucleotides agree with TRBD2. The CDR3 consists of 15 residues. The V gene's germline CDR1 is LNHDA and CDR2 SQIVND (reference sequence). The V gene end was trimmed by 3 bases and the J gene end by 6 bases; junction bases not matched to a gene: 5.

This chain uses TRBV5-4 with TRBJ2-5; 11 nucleotides match TRBD2. Germline trimming cut 0 bases from V and 3 bases from J; bases unmatched to any gene: 1. The CDR3 contains 15 residues. Germline lookup yields CDR1 SGHNT and CDR2 YYREEE (reference sequence). The CDR3 protein is CASSLGGLAEETQYF. The CDR3 nucleotides read TGTGCCAGCAGCTTGGGGGGACTAGCGGAAGAGACCCAGTACTTC.

The rearrangement joins TRBV18 to TRBJ1-1; D ambiguous. V was trimmed by 3 bases and J by 4 bases, leaving 9 bases between them. Per germline, CDR1 KGHSH and CDR2 LQKENI. The CDR3 has 13 residues. CDR3 nucleotide sequence: TGTGCCAGCTCACCTGGAGGGTTCACTGAAGCTTTCTTT. Protein product: CASSPGGFTEAFF.

The chain employs TRBV19 and TRBJ1-2, with TRBD1 identical over 7 bases. This CDR3 spans 14 amino acids. CDR1 and CDR2 (germline): LNHDA, SQIVND (reference sequence). Germline trimming cut 7 bases from V and 2 bases from J; bases unmatched to any gene: 7. The CDR3 region has the DNA TGTGCCAGTAAACAGACAGGGTTCAACTATGGCTACACCTTC. This translates into CASKQTGFNYGYTF.

The chain joins TRBV5-1 to TRBJ1-1; D is ambiguous. The CDR3 has 14 residues. Germline-derived CDR1 and CDR2 are SGHRS and YFSETQ. V was trimmed by 0 bases and J by 5 bases, leaving 11 bases between them. The CDR3 here is CASSLEGRDTEAFF. Written as DNA, the CDR3 is TGCGCCAGCAGCTTGGAAGGGAGGGATACTGAAGCTTTCTTT.

The chain recombines TRBV7-9 with TRBJ1-6, with D uncertain. This CDR3 has 15 residues. The V end lost 2 bases, the J end lost 7 bases, and 12 bases lay between the germline ends. The V gene's germline CDR1 is SEHNR and CDR2 FQNEAQ (reference sequence). CDR3 in DNA: TGTGCCAGCAGCTTAACTACGGCTCGGAATTCACCCCTCCACTTT. This gives the protein CASSLTTARNSPLHF.

This clone was seen only a few times. The chain carries TRBV5-4 and TRBJ2-1, with 12 bases matching TRBD2. The trim removed 4 bases at V and 0 bases at J, leaving 2 bases unmatched. The CDR3 consists of 16 residues. Germline V gives CDR1 SGHNT, CDR2 YYREEE (reference sequence). CDR3 protein: CASSRGLAGSYNEQFF. CDR3 nucleotide sequence: TGTGCCAGCAGCAGGGGACTAGCGGGCTCCTACAATGAGCAGTTCTTC.

The chain joins TRBV18 to TRBJ2-3, with D unclear. V was shortened by 6 bases and J by 3 bases, with 22 bases between the two germline ends. CDR1 is KGHSH, CDR2 LQKENI, per germline. CDR3 length: 17 residues. CDR3 DNA sequence: TGTGCCAGCTCTCGAAAAATGAACAGAGATGGAACAGATACGCAGTATTTT. It yields the protein CASSRKMNRDGTDTQYF.

The rearrangement uses TRBV6-5 and TRBJ2-3; 8 bases map to TRBD1. CDR1 and CDR2 from the germline V gene are MNHEY and SVGAGI. CDR3 size: 16 residues. V shed 0 bases and J 7 bases; nucleotides not matched to a gene: 9. The DNA for the CDR3 is TGTGCCAGCAGTTACTCGAGGCAGGGGGCGCTGAATACGCAGTATTTT. Amino acid sequence: CASSYSRQGALNTQYF.

The rearrangement joins TRBV19 to TRBJ1-5; D gene ambiguous. This CDR3 region has 14 residues. The germline V gene has CDR1 LNHDA and CDR2 SQIVND (reference sequence). Between the trimmed V and J ends, which lost 10 bases and 3 bases, there was a span of 16 bases. The CDR3 DNA reads TGTGCCAACGTAGGAGGACGGATCAATCAGCCCCAGCATTTT. Translating gives CANVGGRINQPQHF.

The chain combines TRBV13 with TRBJ1-3; 9 bases align to TRBD1. There are 15 residues in the CDR3. With V trimmed by 6 bases and J by 9 bases, 12 bases remained unmatched. Germline-derived CDR1 and CDR2 are PRHDT and FYEKMQ (reference sequence). The CDR3 DNA reads TGTGCCAGCAGGCCTAAAACAGGGGGCGCGGCCACCATATATTTT. Its translation is CASRPKTGGAATIYF.

V gene TRBV18 combines with J gene TRBJ1-6; D remains ambiguous. V lost 3 bases and J lost 9, with 12 bases in between. CDR3 length equals 14 residues. Germline CDR1 and CDR2: KGHSH and LQKENI. The DNA of the CDR3 is TGTGCCAGCTCACCTTCGGAACAGCCTTCACCCCTCCACTTT. Translating it yields CASSPSEQPSPLHF.